What follows are 10 T cell receptor beta chains derived from one specimen sequenced in a study of cytomegalovirus exposure and HLA in healthy donors (dated by TCRdb to about 2017). Libraries were made using the immunoSEQ multiplex PCR assay. For the multiplex PCR, a mixture combining 60 forward primers for TCR Vbeta segments and 13 reverse primers for TCR Jbeta segments was used. TCRdb took this table from immuneACCESS and kept in-frame rearrangements with V and J called. Such tables lack part of the clones; where checked against another copy, unresolved V genes explain under half of the gap, and the rest is unexplained. The sample's table covers 150,000 to 200,000 clones. 1.3% of the sample is taken by the ten largest. The sample comprised PBMCs. The receptors were gathered from a woman aged 55-75 years in good health and CMV-seronegative.

This chain uses TRBV11-1 with TRBJ2-1; 8 bases are shared with TRBD1. Trimming took 7 bases from V and 7 from J; bases not matched to a gene: 6. This CDR3 has 13 residues. The germline V gene has CDR1 SGHAT and CDR2 FQDESV (reference sequence). CDR3 bases: TGTGCCAGCATTGCAGGGGGCCGGAATGAGCAGTTCTTC. It specifies CASIAGGRNEQFF.

V is TRBV10-3 and J is TRBJ2-1, with 9 bases that match TRBD2. The CDR3 contains 14 residues. Germline V gene data show CDR1 as ENHRY and CDR2 as SYGVKD. The trim removed 7 bases at V and 5 bases at J, leaving 6 bases unmatched. The CDR3 region is CAINGAGGDNEQFF. The CDR3 DNA reads as TGTGCCATCAATGGGGCGGGAGGGGACAATGAGCAGTTCTTC.

The rearrangement links TRBV19 to TRBJ2-5, with 10 bases that match TRBD1. The germline V gene has CDR1 LNHDA and CDR2 SQIVND (reference sequence). Trimming at V came to 5 bases and at J to 4 bases, leaving 4 bases not matched to a gene. CDR3 size: 14 residues. The DNA of the CDR3 is TGTGCCAGTAGTGGGACAGGGGCCCCAGAGACCCAGTACTTC. As protein: CASSGTGAPETQYF.

The chain employs TRBV14 and TRBJ2-3; 7 nucleotides match TRBD2. Germline V gene lookup returns CDR1 SGHDN and CDR2 FVKESK. The CDR3 loop spans 18 amino acids. Trimming cost V 2 bases and J 2 bases; bases outside gene matches: 13. This CDR3 reads CASSQLSVSGKSTDTQYF. Written as DNA, the CDR3 is TGTGCCAGCAGCCAACTTTCAGTCAGCGGGAAGTCCACAGATACGCAGTATTTT.

In DNA form, the CDR3 reads TGTGCCAGCAGCCCCGGACAGGGGGCGTTGGAACTGTTTTTT. It is translated as CASSPGQGALELFF. The V and J genes are TRBV9 and TRBJ1-4; 11 nucleotides agree with TRBD1. Germline V gene data show CDR1 as SGDLS and CDR2 as YYNGEE. The CDR3 consists of 14 residues. V lost 4 bases to trimming and J lost 12 bases; unmatched junction nucleotides: 8. Complete variable domain (other parts from reference TRBV9 and TRBJ1-4): DSGVTQTPKHLITATGQRVTLRCSPRSGDLSVYWYQQSLDQGLQFLIQYYNGEERAKGNILERFSAQQFPDLHSELNLSSLELGDSALYFCASSPGQGALELFFGSGTQLSVL.

This chain connects TRBV6-1 to TRBJ1-1; 8 nucleotides line up with TRBD1. Germline loops: CDR1 MNHNS, CDR2 SASEGT. CDR3 size: 14 residues. Trimming removed 4 bases from V and 5 bases from J; junction bases left unmatched: 6. In DNA, the CDR3 is TGTGCCAGCAGTGCCCAGGGGGCGAGGACTGAAGCTTTCTTT. Its translation is CASSAQGARTEAFF.

V gene TRBV2 combines with J gene TRBJ2-4; 7 bases agree with TRBD1. The germline V gene has CDR1 SNHLY and CDR2 FYNNEI. The trim removed 7 bases at V and 5 bases at J, leaving 5 bases unmatched. The CDR3 is 13 residues long. CDR3 sequence (DNA): TGTGCCAGCAAACAGACAGGGCAAAACATTCAGTACTTC. Translated: CASKQTGQNIQYF.

V and J are TRBV5-4 and TRBJ2-3, with D possibly TRBD2 on 6 matching bases. Trimming took 5 bases from V and 4 from J, leaving 8 bases between them. This CDR3 has 12 residues. Germline loops: CDR1 SGHNT, CDR2 YYREEE (reference sequence). The DNA of the CDR3 is TGTGCCAGCAGGCGGGGAGCAGATACGCAGTATTTT. Protein: CASRRGADTQYF.

The chain carries TRBV7-9 and TRBJ1-1, with a weak D call TRBD1 (5 bases). Germline V lookup: CDR1 SEHNR, CDR2 FQNEAQ (reference sequence). The CDR3 has 12 amino acids. Trimming stripped 3 bases from V and 10 bases from J, with 12 bases between. CDR3 coding DNA: TGTGCCAGCAGCTTGGAGGGGACGAGAGCTTTCTTT. Protein sequence: CASSLEGTRAFF. Looking up the rest from reference TRBV7-9 and TRBJ1-1 gives the full variable domain: DTGVSQNPRHKITKRGQNVTFRCDPISEHNRLYWYRQTLGQGPEFLTYFQNEAQLEKSRLLSDRFSAERPKGSFSTLEIQRTEQGDSAMYLCASSLEGTRAFFGQGTRLTVV.

V is TRBV7-8 and J is TRBJ1-1; possibly TRBD1 for D (5 bases). V was trimmed by 1 base and J by 0 bases, leaving 6 bases between them. The CDR3 is made up of 14 amino acids. In germline, CDR1 is SGHVS, CDR2 FQNEAQ. The CDR3 region has the DNA TGTGCCAGCAGCTTAGAAGGGGTGAACACTGAAGCTTTCTTT. Amino acids: CASSLEGVNTEAFF.